This TCR beta chain was recovered during a study of cytomegalovirus exposure and HLA in healthy donors. Study outcomes and limitations: Reports indicated that the classifier achieved high specificity and sensitivity in diagnosing cytomegalovirus status. There were a few CMV-associated chains whose specificity for CMV antigens was confirmed in vitro. TCR sequences were mostly rare, though some public TCRs occurred in many donors.

Assay used: immunoSEQ multiplex PCR; TCRdb lists only in-frame clones, some missing. The sample lists some 98,000 clones; roughly 87% were seen once. With respect to this clone: Its target is not known.

A roughly 130-subject validation cohort, separate from the 666-subject first cohort, supplied the donors. Per the germline V gene, CDR1 is MNHEY and CDR2 is SVGAGI. Losses at the gene ends were 7 bases for V and 2 bases for J; bases not matched to a gene: 6. The CDR3 has 14 residues. Sequenced material: PBMCs. This chain uses TRBV6-5 with TRBJ2-3; 7 nucleotides match TRBD1. The source of this sequence is a man aged 18-30 years in good health and CMV-seropositive. CDR3 in amino acids: CASKQGLNTDTQYF. The CDR3, as DNA: TGTGCCAGCAAACAGGGGCTAAACACAGATACGCAGTATTTT.